The entry that follows covers one T cell receptor (beta chain) sequence. Its antigen has not been determined. The sample holds no much larger clone one base away, and base qualities are not on file. The sample belongs to a study of PD-L1 blockade in urothelial cancer (dated by TCRdb to 2016 to 2017). General notes on the study: Every patient began therapy at some point between 2014 and 2015 and was given atezolizumab 1,200 mg intravenously every 3 weeks. About 90% of the roughly 29 patients were males with bladder-origin urothelial cancer, and about 65% of the roughly 29 reported a prior smoking history. Patients had an ECOG performance status of 0 or 1 and had received between 0 and 3 prior chemotherapy regimens. Blood samples were analyzed 3 weeks after the start of treatment (second dose) and 6 weeks after the start of treatment. Blood samples gave a median of approximately 150,000 T cells and 80,000 to 95,000 unique TCRs, with a median clonality of roughly 0.081. The study, an exploratory multi-omic analysis, examined somatic, immune and clinical correlates of response to PD-L1 blockade with atezolizumab in urothelial cancer. Pretreatment tumor samples, along with matched peripheral blood collected serially before and after atezolizumab treatment, underwent TCR sequencing. Progression-free survival longer than 6 months counted as durable clinical benefit, and TCR features were additionally tested against both progression-free and overall survival. Whole exome sequencing and RNA sequencing of pretreatment tumors were performed alongside TCR sequencing in the same patients. Durable clinical benefit was achieved by nine patients and was not achieved by 20 patients. Pretreatment blood TCR-seq was available for about 30 patients, at least one posttreatment blood collection was obtained for 25 or so patients, and tumor TCR-seq was available for 25 or so patients.

A cohort of approximately 31 patients with locally advanced or metastatic urothelial carcinoma, treated at Memorial Sloan Kettering on a trial protocol, was included. Peripheral blood mononuclear cells were collected pretreatment and during treatment, with between 1 and 8 total time points per patient. The Qiagen DNeasy Blood extraction kit was used to purify genomic DNA from total PBMCs and from tumor samples. PBMCs were collected pretreatment and during treatment, and were isolated and stored as previously described. What the research found in general, with its limitations: A pretreatment peripheral blood TCR clonality below the median was linked to improved progression-free and overall survival. Greater expansion of tumor-associated TCR clones in peripheral blood 3 weeks after the start of treatment was observed in patients with durable benefit (n of about 20, p = 0.022). Small sample size (n ≈ 27) and many exploratory analyses mean the results are intended to be hypothesis-generating.

Synthetic TCR analog templates were spiked into each PCR to estimate absolute template abundance from read counts. TCRbeta CDR3 regions were amplified from genomic DNA with bias-controlled V and J gene primers using the immunoSEQ assay. Sequencing of rearranged TCRbeta segments was done at approximately 20X coverage. The original pipeline was this. Sequencing errors were corrected by clustering and CDR3s were annotated against IMGT to assign V, D and J genes. Only productive TCRbeta rearrangements were used in downstream analyses, excluding out-of-frame or stop-codon sequences. To compute clonality, Shannon entropy was normalized by the log of the number of unique productive sequences and then subtracted from one. Fisher's exact test with Benjamini-Hochberg correction, using a cutoff of adjusted p below 0.01, was how clones that differed between time points or between blood and tumor were identified. The immuneACCESS repertoire file appears here via TCRdb, limited to in-frame rearrangements. These files lack a portion of the clones; in checked studies, under half of the deficit traces to unresolved V genes, and the cause of the others is not known. V and J calls and clone size are those listed in that table; D and trimming were worked out from the DNA. The sample has more than 70,000 clones on record, 85% to 90% of them singletons. Around 3.5% of the sample belongs to the ten largest clones.

Looking up the germline V gene (reference sequence) yields CDR1 SEHNR and CDR2 FQNEAQ. Including cysteine and phenylalanine, the CDR3 has 15 amino acids. The CDR3 DNA has 45 bases and is translated from base 1. V loses 1 base of germline sequence and J loses 0 bases, and the interval between the two ends is 7 bases. The rearranged chain carries TRBV7-9 and TRBJ1-3; the D gene assignment is ambiguous. The clonotype was recovered from a man aged 55 to 69 with urothelial cancer. The starting material was PBMCs, obtained around atezolizumab (anti-PD-L1) treatment. The CDR3 region has the sequence CASSLDPISGNTIYF. The sequenced DNA is TGTGCCAGCAGCTTAGACCCTATCTCTGGAAACACCATATATTTT.